The 11 T cell receptor beta chains presented below share a single source sample, sequenced in a study of read filtering for tumor transcriptome and immune sequencing. Molecular barcoded adaptors covering alpha/delta and beta/gamma chains were used on roughly 370 ng RNA. MiXCR was run by TCRdb on the reads, yielding one entry per CDR3 protein. This table has some 140,000 distinct CDR3 sequences, around 13% appearing once. The specimen was a population of CD138-negative cells sorted from bone marrow. The receptor set was obtained from a donor at least 40 years old with multiple myeloma.

About this clonotype: This sequence may be a read error, since a much larger clone differs from it by one base. The chain carries TRBV20-1 and TRBJ2-2; D is possibly TRBD1 (6 bases). Germline lookup yields CDR1 DFQATT and CDR2 SNEGSKA (reference sequence). The CDR3 contains 14 residues. The CDR3 loop reads CSARRGTNTRELFF. CDR3 coding DNA: TGCAGTGCTAGAAGGGGGACGAACACCAGGGAGCTGTTTTTT.

The chain recombines TRBV14 with TRBJ2-1; 8 nucleotides line up with TRBD1. Losses at the gene ends were 8 bases for V and 0 bases for J; bases not matched to a gene: 9. Germline V gene data show CDR1 as SGHDN and CDR2 as FVKESK. The CDR3 has 16 amino acids. For the CDR3, the DNA is TGTGCCAGCGGCCCCCGGACAGGGAGCTCCTACAATGAGCAGTTCTTC. Translating it yields CASGPRTGSSYNEQFF. The variable domain in full, with the rest retrieved from reference TRBV14 and TRBJ2-1, is EAGVTQFPSHSVIEKGQTVTLRCDPISGHDNLYWYRRVMGKEIKFLLHFVKESKQDESGMPNNRFLAERTGGTYSTLKVQPAELEDSGVYFCASGPRTGSSYNEQFFGPGTRLTVL.

There are many counts of this clonotype. V usage is TRBV9 and J usage is TRBJ2-3; D is ambiguous. V was shortened by 0 bases and J by 5 bases, with 7 bases between the two germline ends. The CDR3 runs to 13 residues. From germline, CDR1 is SGDLS and CDR2 YYNGEE. The CDR3 sequence is CASSVAVVDTQYF. The CDR3 region has the DNA TGTGCCAGCAGCGTAGCGGTTGTAGATACGCAGTATTTT. The variable domain in full, completed from reference TRBV9 and TRBJ2-3, reads DSGVTQTPKHLITATGQRVTLRCSPRSGDLSVYWYQQSLDQGLQFLIQYYNGEERAKGNILERFSAQQFPDLHSELNLSSLELGDSALYFCASSVAVVDTQYFGPGTRLTVL.

In this sample, this clonotype turned up many times. CDR3 protein: CASSLRRWGSGEQYF. The CDR3, as DNA: TGTGCCAGCAGCCTACGTCGTTGGGGTTCCGGCGAGCAGTACTTC. V is TRBV14 and J is TRBJ2-7; no firm D call. Germline V gene lookup returns CDR1 SGHDN and CDR2 FVKESK. This CDR3 is 15 amino acids long. Trimming left V 4 bases short and J 6 bases short, with 19 bases between.

The V call is TRBV24-1, the J call TRBJ2-2, with unresolved D. This CDR3 is 14 amino acids long. Trimming shortened V by 4 bases and J by 0 bases, and 5 bases separated the two germline ends. Germline lookup yields CDR1 KGHDR and CDR2 SFDVKD. The CDR3 sequence: CATSEWSNTGELFF. The DNA for the CDR3 is TGTGCCACCAGTGAATGGTCGAACACCGGGGAGCTGTTTTTT.

Comments on this clonotype: The junction shows a germline mismatch at one end, possibly a read error. The J gene is TRBJ1-1, the V gene TRBV9; no firm D call. The CDR3 consists of 13 residues. Germline V lookup: CDR1 SGDLS, CDR2 YYNGEE. CDR3 region: CARSVGPETEAFF. The CDR3 DNA reads TGTGCCCGCAGCGTAGGCCCGGAGACTGAAGCTTTCTTT. The whole variable domain, filled in from reference TRBV9 and TRBJ1-1, reads DSGVTQTPKHLITATGQRVTLRCSPRSGDLSVYWYQQSLDQGLQFLIQYYNGEERAKGNILERFSAQQFPDLHSELNLSSLELGDSALYFCARSVGPETEAFFGQGTRLTVV.

Ten or more counts support this clonotype. V is TRBV10-3 and J is TRBJ2-3; D tentatively fits TRBD1 or TRBD2 (5 bases each). CDR1 and CDR2 (germline): ENHRY, SYGVKD. The ends were cut back, 10 bases at V and 0 bases at J, with 11 bases in the middle. The length of the CDR3 is 13 residues. The DNA for the CDR3 is TGTGCCACCACCGGGACGAGCACAGATACGCAGTATTTT. Translating it yields CATTGTSTDTQYF.

This clonotype has a count of ten or more. CDR3 in amino acids: CASSLETLNEQFF. The DNA of the CDR3 is TGTGCCAGCAGCCTAGAGACACTGAATGAGCAGTTCTTC. The chain is built from TRBV5-6 and TRBJ2-1; D unresolved. Germline loops: CDR1 SGHDT, CDR2 YYEEEE. The CDR3 extends over 13 amino acids. The V end was cut by 4 bases, the J end by 7 bases, with 12 bases between.

This clonotype was counted at least ten times. The chain links TRBV20-1 to TRBJ2-4; no firm D call. The CDR3 runs 13 residues. Per germline, CDR1 DFQATT and CDR2 SNEGSKA (reference sequence). V lost 3 bases, J lost 0 bases, and 6 bases lay in between. CDR3 region: CSASGLAKNIQYF. CDR3 DNA: TGCAGTGCTAGCGGTCTAGCCAAAAACATTCAGTACTTC.

As regards this clonotype: A clone one base away is much larger, so this may be a read error. Likely a read error: the CDR3 ends without its conserved phenylalanine or tryptophan. The V call is TRBV7-2, the J call TRBJ2-3; TRBD2 is a possible D gene (6 bases). V lost 3 bases and J lost 3, with 13 bases in between. The length of the CDR3 is 15 residues. Germline assignment: CDR1 SGHTA and CDR2 FQGNSA. The CDR3 nucleotides read TGTGCCAGCAGCTTTAGTCTAGCGTTAACAGATACGCAGTATTTA. Encoded protein: CASSFSLALTDTQYL.

CDR3 protein: CASSYVNPYEQYF. The DNA for the CDR3 is TGTGCCAGCAGTTACGTCAATCCCTACGAGCAGTACTTC. This rearrangement joins TRBV6-2 or TRBV6-3 to TRBJ2-7; D is uncertain. CDR3 length: 13 amino acids. The V end lost 2 bases, the J end lost 2 bases, and 7 bases lay between the germline ends. CDR1 is MNHEY and CDR2 is SVGEGT in the germline V gene.